Sequencing of this TCR beta chain was carried out in a study of T cell changes during pregnancy in multiple sclerosis. This CDR3 has 13 residues. The ends lost 6 bases at V and 5 bases at J; junction bases unmatched: 7. TCRdb keeps only in-frame clones here, not all; method: immunoSEQ multiplex PCR. The data contain roughly 120,000 clones, around 93% of them singletons. This clonotype originated in a female donor with multiple sclerosis, enrolled in a pregnancy study. The rearrangement uses TRBV5-3 and TRBJ1-2; 7 nucleotides line up with TRBD1. TRBV5-3 carries the ORF label, with uncertain function. This specimen was peripheral blood, taken before pregnancy. DNA of the CDR3: TGTGCCAGAATACCTGGGACAGAGTATGGCTACACCTTC. Translated, it gives CARIPGTEYGYTF.